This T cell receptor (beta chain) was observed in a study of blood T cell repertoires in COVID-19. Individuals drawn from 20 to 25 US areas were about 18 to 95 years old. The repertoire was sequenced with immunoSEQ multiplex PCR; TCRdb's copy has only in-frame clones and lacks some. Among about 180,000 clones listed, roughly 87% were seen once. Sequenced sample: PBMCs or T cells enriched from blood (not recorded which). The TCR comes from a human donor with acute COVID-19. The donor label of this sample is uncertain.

The CDR3 loop reads CASSQDAGGANEKLFF. DNA for the CDR3: TGTGCCAGCAGCCAAGATGCGGGAGGTGCTAATGAAAAACTGTTTTTT. The J gene is TRBJ1-4, the V gene TRBV4-2; D gene uncertain. Between the trimmed V and J ends, which lost 0 bases and 3 bases, there was a span of 11 bases. The CDR3 covers 16 residues. CDR1 is LGHNA and CDR2 is YNFKEQ in the germline V gene.